This note documents a single T cell receptor beta chain sequence. The CDR3 runs 15 residues. Trimming stripped 1 base from V and 3 bases from J, with 9 bases between. Looked up from germline, CDR1 is SGHVS and CDR2 is FNYEAQ. The data were obtained in a study of blood T cell repertoires in COVID-19. On the study more broadly: Some COVID-19 samples were acute and others convalescent; all came from the United States, Italy and Spain.

In the study's own analysis: Using reference gene primer amplification, nucleated cell counts were estimated. Profiled with immunoSEQ multiplex PCR; TCRdb holds only in-frame clones, not every one. That table gives V, J and clone size, and the DNA gave D and trimming. The table includes some 300,000 clones, about 87% detected once. The chain joins TRBV7-6 to TRBJ1-4, with D possibly matching TRBD1 (5 bases). The sequence derives from a woman in her 30s who had recovered from COVID-19. The sequencing input was peripheral blood. In DNA, the CDR3 is TGTGCCAGCAGCTTAGGAGCAGGGCCTAATGAAAAACTGTTTTTT. Protein: CASSLGAGPNEKLFF.